This is a list of T cell receptor beta chains from one sample in a study of T cell responses to AZD1222 COVID-19 vaccine. Some clones are missing from TCRdb's copy, which holds only in-frame ones; the method was immunoSEQ multiplex PCR. Of over 65,000 clones in the sample, roughly 90% are singletons; the top ten hold approximately 7%. The sample consisted of peripheral blood, taken on day 0 of AZD1222 vaccination. These receptor sequences come from an adult in good health. CDR3s include the opening cysteine and the closing phenylalanine or tryptophan. A D gene is named only where the DNA matches it firmly. Expanded clones are given a class, and other clones once, few, many or no size at all.

D gene: -
clone size: -
V gene: TRBV28
J gene: TRBJ1-1
CDR3 protein: CASSLGREAFF
CDR3 DNA: TGTGCCAGCAGCCTGGGACGAGAAGCTTTCTTT

D gene: -
clone size: -
V gene: TRBV5-1
J gene: TRBJ1-4
CDR3 protein: CASSPRRGEKLFF
CDR3 DNA: TGCGCCAGCAGCCCCCGGCGAGGCGAAAAACTGTTTTTT

D gene: -
clone size: -
V gene: TRBV6-6
J gene: TRBJ1-3
CDR3 protein: CASSYVGTGNTIYF
CDR3 DNA: TGTGCCAGCAGTTACGTAGGAACCGGAAACACCATATATTTT

D gene: TRBD2
clone size: -
V gene: TRBV28
J gene: TRBJ2-7
CDR3 protein: CASSLAASGRTYEQYF
CDR3 DNA: TGTGCCAGCAGCCTGGCGGCTAGCGGGCGTACCTACGAGCAGTACTTC

D gene: -
clone size: -
V gene: TRBV19
J gene: TRBJ1-5
CDR3 protein: CASSIAAFSRLVQPQHF
CDR3 DNA: TGTGCCAGTAGTATAGCCGCTTTTAGCAGGTTGGTACAGCCCCAGCATTTT

D gene: -
clone size: -
V gene: TRBV6-1
J gene: TRBJ1-1
CDR3 protein: CASSEARVNTEAFF
CDR3 DNA: TGTGCCAGCAGTGAAGCAAGAGTGAACACTGAAGCTTTCTTT

D gene: -
clone size: -
V gene: TRBV7-2
J gene: TRBJ1-6
CDR3 protein: CASSSTGPNSPLHF
CDR3 DNA: TGTGCCAGCAGCTCCACAGGGCCTAATTCACCCCTCCACTTT

D gene: -
clone size: -
V gene: TRBV19
J gene: TRBJ1-1
CDR3 protein: CASTTPRGRMNTEAFF
CDR3 DNA: TGTGCCAGTACTACCCCGCGGGGGCGCATGAACACTGAAGCTTTCTTT

D gene: -
clone size: -
V gene: TRBV6-2/TRBV6-3
J gene: TRBJ2-7
CDR3 protein: CASSYSVQGLSEQYF
CDR3 DNA: TGTGCCAGCAGTTACTCGGTGCAGGGGCTTAGCGAGCAGTACTTC

D gene: TRBD1
clone size: once
V gene: TRBV7-8
J gene: TRBJ2-5
CDR3 protein: CASSLNTGGLETQYF
CDR3 DNA: TGTGCCAGCAGCTTAAATACAGGGGGCTTAGAGACCCAGTACTTC

D gene: -
clone size: -
V gene: TRBV2
J gene: TRBJ2-2
CDR3 protein: CASREGPGTGELFF
CDR3 DNA: TGTGCCAGCAGAGAAGGACCGGGCACCGGGGAGCTGTTTTTT

D gene: -
clone size: -
V gene: TRBV7-2
J gene: TRBJ2-7
CDR3 protein: CASSLVGGTSYEQYF
CDR3 DNA: TGTGCCAGCAGCTTAGTAGGGGGAACCTCCTACGAGCAGTACTTC

D gene: -
clone size: -
V gene: TRBV12-3/TRBV12-4
J gene: TRBJ2-1
CDR3 protein: CASSPILGREQFF
CDR3 DNA: TGTGCCAGCAGCCCCATTTTAGGGCGAGAGCAGTTCTTC

D gene: -
clone size: few
V gene: TRBV2
J gene: TRBJ2-1
CDR3 protein: CASNTANEQFF
CDR3 DNA: TGTGCCAGTAATACCGCGAATGAGCAGTTCTTC

D gene: TRBD1
clone size: -
V gene: TRBV19
J gene: TRBJ1-5
CDR3 protein: CASSITGDQPQHF
CDR3 DNA: TGTGCCAGTAGTATCACAGGGGATCAGCCCCAGCATTTT

D gene: TRBD1
clone size: -
V gene: TRBV6-2/TRBV6-3
J gene: TRBJ1-5
CDR3 protein: CASSFKPTGAQPQHF
CDR3 DNA: TGTGCCAGCAGTTTTAAACCGACAGGGGCACAGCCCCAGCATTTT

D gene: -
clone size: -
V gene: TRBV28
J gene: TRBJ1-5
CDR3 protein: CASSLTRGIGGNQPQHF
CDR3 DNA: TGTGCCAGCAGTTTAACGAGGGGTATAGGGGGCAATCAGCCCCAGCATTTT

D gene: -
clone size: -
V gene: TRBV6-1
J gene: TRBJ2-1
CDR3 protein: CASSDRVGEQFF
CDR3 DNA: TGTGCCAGCAGTGACAGGGTAGGAGAGCAGTTCTTC

D gene: -
clone size: -
V gene: TRBV6-5
J gene: TRBJ2-3
CDR3 protein: CASSYSIAENTQYF
CDR3 DNA: TGTGCCAGCAGTTACTCGATTGCGGAAAATACGCAGTATTTT

D gene: -
clone size: few
V gene: TRBV19
J gene: TRBJ2-2
CDR3 protein: CASTEGNTGELFF
CDR3 DNA: TGTGCCAGTACAGAGGGGAACACCGGGGAGCTGTTTTTT

D gene: TRBD1
clone size: -
V gene: TRBV5-1
J gene: TRBJ2-1
CDR3 protein: CASSLGQGNEQFF
CDR3 DNA: TGCGCCAGCAGCTTGGGACAGGGAAATGAGCAGTTCTTC

D gene: -
clone size: -
V gene: TRBV10-2
J gene: TRBJ1-3
CDR3 protein: CASNPGSSGNTIYF
CDR3 DNA: TGCGCCAGCAACCCTGGGAGCTCTGGAAACACCATATATTTT

D gene: TRBD2
clone size: -
V gene: TRBV15
J gene: TRBJ2-5
CDR3 protein: CATSREAGGLETQYF
CDR3 DNA: TGTGCCACCAGCAGAGAAGCGGGAGGGCTTGAGACCCAGTACTTC

D gene: -
clone size: -
V gene: TRBV7-2
J gene: TRBJ1-3
CDR3 protein: CASSLVIGSSGNTIYF
CDR3 DNA: TGTGCCAGCAGCTTAGTCATAGGGAGCTCTGGAAACACCATATATTTT

D gene: -
clone size: many
V gene: TRBV3-1/TRBV3-2
J gene: TRBJ2-1
CDR3 protein: CASSQDGSSPTNNEQFF
CDR3 DNA: TGTGCCAGCAGCCAAGATGGGTCCTCACCTACGAACAATGAGCAGTTCTTC

D gene: TRBD2
clone size: -
V gene: TRBV3-1/TRBV3-2
J gene: TRBJ2-7
CDR3 protein: CASSHYGLAPTYEQYF
CDR3 DNA: TGTGCCAGCAGCCACTATGGACTAGCGCCAACCTACGAGCAGTACTTC

D gene: -
clone size: -
V gene: TRBV3-1/TRBV3-2
J gene: TRBJ1-1
CDR3 protein: CASSRTVNTEAFF
CDR3 DNA: TGTGCCAGCAGCCGGACAGTGAACACTGAAGCTTTCTTT

D gene: TRBD1
clone size: -
V gene: TRBV10-3
J gene: TRBJ2-5
CDR3 protein: CATQAGGEQTQYF
CDR3 DNA: TGTGCCACCCAAGCAGGGGGCGAGCAGACCCAGTACTTC

D gene: TRBD1
clone size: few
V gene: TRBV5-1
J gene: TRBJ1-2
CDR3 protein: CASSPGGVGDGYTF
CDR3 DNA: TGCGCCAGCAGCCCAGGGGGAGTGGGGGATGGCTACACCTTC

D gene: -
clone size: -
V gene: TRBV9
J gene: TRBJ1-6
CDR3 protein: CASSVVPGAQNSPLHF
CDR3 DNA: TGTGCCAGCAGCGTAGTTCCGGGAGCCCAGAATTCACCCCTCCACTTT

D gene: -
clone size: -
V gene: TRBV25-1
J gene: TRBJ2-7
CDR3 protein: CASSGLTGYEQYF
CDR3 DNA: TGTGCCAGCAGTGGCCTGACCGGGTACGAGCAGTACTTC

D gene: TRBD1
clone size: -
V gene: TRBV4-1
J gene: TRBJ2-7
CDR3 protein: CASSHGPGQGSDEQYF
CDR3 DNA: TGCGCCAGCAGCCATGGTCCGGGACAGGGGTCCGACGAGCAGTACTTC

D gene: TRBD1
clone size: -
V gene: TRBV29-1
J gene: TRBJ2-1
CDR3 protein: CSVVRDRAYNEQFF
CDR3 DNA: TGCAGCGTCGTCCGGGACAGGGCCTACAATGAGCAGTTCTTC

D gene: -
clone size: -
V gene: TRBV5-8
J gene: TRBJ2-2
CDR3 protein: CASRLRGTGELFF
CDR3 DNA: TGTGCCAGCAGGCTTAGGGGCACCGGGGAGCTGTTTTTT

D gene: TRBD1
clone size: -
V gene: TRBV5-5
J gene: TRBJ2-5
CDR3 protein: CASSLWDRIQETQYF
CDR3 DNA: TGTGCCAGCAGCTTGTGGGACAGGATCCAAGAGACCCAGTACTTC

D gene: -
clone size: -
V gene: TRBV6-5
J gene: TRBJ1-5
CDR3 protein: CATRDGQWAQHF
CDR3 DNA: TGTGCCACCCGGGACGGACAGTGGGCCCAGCATTTT